The rows below give T cell receptor beta chains drawn from one sample of a study of CD8 T cells in Susac syndrome. Via MiXCR, TCRdb re-called the immunoSEQ multiplex PCR reads, giving one row per CDR3 protein. This table has roughly 47,000 distinct CDR3 sequences, 80% to 95% appearing once. The sample consisted of CD8+ T cells from PBMCs. The origin of the receptors is a human donor in good health. Each CDR3 is given with its conserved first and last residue. Each record gives: V gene, D gene, J gene, CDR3 length, clone size, CDR3 DNA, CDR3 protein. D genes are given only for firm matches. Expanded clones are given a class, and other clones once, few, many or no size at all.

>TRBV7-2|-|TRBJ1-1|12|-
TGTGCCAGCAGGCCGATGAACACTGAAGCTTTCTTT
CASRPMNTEAFF
>TRBV7-9|TRBD1|TRBJ1-2|15|-
TGTGCCAGCAGCCCCGGGGGACAGGGAAACTATGGCTACACCTTC
CASSPGGQGNYGYTF
>TRBV7-9|TRBD1|TRBJ2-2|16|few
TGTGCCAGCAGCGCTCGACAGGGGGCCGTGACCGGGGAGCTGTTTTTT
CASSARQGAVTGELFF
>TRBV19|-|TRBJ2-2|14|-
TGTGCCAGTAGCGCTCAACAGGAAACCGGGGAGCTGTTTTTT
CASSAQQETGELFF
>TRBV7-8|TRBD2|TRBJ2-3|15|once
TGTGCCAGCAGCTCAGGACTAGCGTCCGCAGATACGCAGTATTTT
CASSSGLASADTQYF
>TRBV2|TRBD1|TRBJ1-5|15|-
TGTGCCAGCGAGGGGCCAGGGGGAGGCAATCAGCCCCAGCATTTT
CASEGPGGGNQPQHF
>TRBV29-1|-|TRBJ1-2|14|-
TGCAGCGTTGTCCTACGCGGGGGCCGCTATGGCTACACCTTC
CSVVLRGGRYGYTF
>TRBV27|-|TRBJ2-1|11|-
TGTGCCAGCAGTTTGGAGGGTGAGCAGTTCTTC
CASSLEGEQFF
>TRBV15|-|TRBJ2-6|16|-
TGTGCCACCAGCAGAGATAAAGGCTCTGGGGCCAACGTCCTGACTTTC
CATSRDKGSGANVLTF
>TRBV14|TRBD2|TRBJ2-1|16|-
TGTGCCAGCTGTAACGGGAGGCTATCGTCCTACAATGAGCAGTTCTTC
CASCNGRLSSYNEQFF
>TRBV4-3|-|TRBJ2-6|15|-
TGCGCCAGCAGCCCTAGGAGCTCTGGGGCCAACGTCCTGACTTTC
CASSPRSSGANVLTF
>TRBV10-1|TRBD2|TRBJ2-2|16|-
TGCGCCAGCAGTGAGTTGGAAGCGGGAGACACCGGGGAGCTGTTTTTT
CASSELEAGDTGELFF
>TRBV11-2|TRBD2|TRBJ2-7|19|-
TGTGCCAGCAGCTTCCAGGATATAGGCCTAGCGGAGGCTACCTACGAGCAGTACTTC
CASSFQDIGLAEATYEQYF
>TRBV29-1|TRBD2|TRBJ2-4|16|-
TGCAGCGCTGGGACTAGCGGGATGTTAGCCAAAAACATTCAGTACTTC
CSAGTSGMLAKNIQYF
>TRBV19|TRBD2|TRBJ2-1|15|-
TGTGCCAGTAGTATCTCGGGAGGGGGTTACAATGAGCAGTTCTTC
CASSISGGGYNEQFF
>TRBV10-1|-|TRBJ2-5|15|-
TGCGCCAGCAGTGATCATCCGGGACTGGGAGAGACCCAGTACTTC
CASSDHPGLGETQYF
>TRBV14|-|TRBJ2-2|17|-
TGTGCCAGCAGCCAAGACATCACCGGGGCGAACACCGGGGAGCTGTTTTTT
CASSQDITGANTGELFF
>TRBV7-9|-|TRBJ2-1|12|-
TGTGCCAGCAGCCCAAGGGGTGAGGAGCAGTTCTTC
CASSPRGEEQFF
>TRBV10-1|TRBD2|TRBJ2-3|18|-
TGCGCCAGCAGTGAGTCGACGGAGACTCGCGGGAGGAGGGATACGCAGTATTTT
CASSESTETRGRRDTQYF
>TRBV7-8|TRBD2|TRBJ2-7|16|-
TGTGCCAGCAGCCCAACCGGGACTAGCGCATCCTACGAGCAGTACTTC
CASSPTGTSASYEQYF
>TRBV29-1|TRBD2|TRBJ2-1|19|-
TGCAGCGTTGCCCTTTGCCACGAACTAGCGGGAGGGCGCTACAATGAGCAGTTCTTC
CSVALCHELAGGRYNEQFF
>TRBV30|TRBD1|TRBJ2-7|16|-
TGTGCCTGGAGTGTATCCGGGGACAGGGAGCTCCACGAGCAGTACTTC
CAWSVSGDRELHEQYF
>TRBV24-1|-|TRBJ2-4|13|-
TGTGCCACCAGTGATTCCAGTTCAAACATTCAGTACTTC
CATSDSSSNIQYF
>TRBV7-2|TRBD2|TRBJ2-7|15|-
TGTGCCAGCAGCTTAGGACTAGCGGGACTTTACGAGCAGTACTTC
CASSLGLAGLYEQYF
>TRBV4-2|TRBD2|TRBJ2-7|14|-
TGTGCCAGCAGCCAACTCGGGACTAGCTACGAGCAGTACTTC
CASSQLGTSYEQYF
>TRBV2|TRBD2|TRBJ2-2|16|-
TGTGCCAGCAGGGGAGGACTAGCTGGGAGTACCGGGGAGCTGTTTTTT
CASRGGLAGSTGELFF
>TRBV19|TRBD1|TRBJ2-1|16|-
TGTGCCAGTAGTATTTTGACAGGGACCTATTACAATGAGCAGTTCTTC
CASSILTGTYYNEQFF
>TRBV3-1|-|TRBJ2-1|15|-
TGTGCCAGCAGCCAGAAACATGGCTCCTACAATGAGCAGTTCTTC
CASSQKHGSYNEQFF
>TRBV5-1|-|TRBJ1-6|17|-
TGCGCCAGCAGCTTTATTTGGGACGGCGGACGGAATTCACCCCTCCACTTT
CASSFIWDGGRNSPLHF
>TRBV5-6|-|TRBJ1-1|12|-
TGTGCCAGCAGCTTGGATGACACTGAAGCTTTCTTT
CASSLDDTEAFF
>TRBV27|-|TRBJ1-2|13|-
TGTGCCAGCAGTCCCCGGAGTCACTATGGCTACACCTTC
CASSPRSHYGYTF
>TRBV7-9|-|TRBJ1-2|15|-
TGTGCCAGCAGCTTAGCGAACAGGCCGCCGCATGGCTACACCTTC
CASSLANRPPHGYTF
>TRBV6-2/TRBV6-3|TRBD2|TRBJ2-1|16|-
TGTGCCAGCAGTTACTCGATCACTAGCGGGAGCGATGAGCAGTTCTTC
CASSYSITSGSDEQFF
>TRBV12-3/TRBV12-4|-|TRBJ1-2|14|-
TGTGCCAGCAGCGCAGGGACCCCTAGGGCTGGCTACACCTTC
CASSAGTPRAGYTF
>TRBV20-1|TRBD1|TRBJ1-2|11|-
TGCAGTGCGGACAGGGGCTATGGCTACACCTTC
CSADRGYGYTF
>TRBV30|-|TRBJ2-3|15|-
TGTGCCTGGAGTCGGGGATATACTAGCACAGATACGCAGTATTTT
CAWSRGYTSTDTQYF
>TRBV20-1|TRBD2|TRBJ2-3|17|-
TGCAGTGCTAGCACTTTAGCGGGACCCCTAGCCACAGATACGCAGTATTTT
CSASTLAGPLATDTQYF
>TRBV12-3/TRBV12-4|-|TRBJ1-3|16|-
TGTGCCAGCGACTCCCCGGGCCTTGGGTCTGGAAACACCATATATTTT
CASDSPGLGSGNTIYF
>TRBV19|TRBD2|TRBJ2-1|16|-
TGTGCCAGTAGTCTCAACCGGGACTACCGATACAATGAGCAGTTCTTC
CASSLNRDYRYNEQFF
>TRBV5-1|-|TRBJ2-7|14|-
TGCGCCAGCAGCTTGACCGGAAGTACCTACGAGCAGTACTTC
CASSLTGSTYEQYF
>TRBV4-1|TRBD1|TRBJ1-2|14|-
TGCGCCAGCAGCCAAGAGGACAGGGGCCGGGGCTACACCTTC
CASSQEDRGRGYTF
>TRBV7-9|-|TRBJ2-1|15|-
TGTGCCAGCAGCTTAGCTGACTTCTCCTACAATGAGCAGTTCTTC
CASSLADFSYNEQFF
>TRBV19|-|TRBJ1-5|13|-
TGTGCCAGTGCATCGGACGGCTATCAGCCCCAGCATTTT
CASASDGYQPQHF
>TRBV12-3/TRBV12-4|TRBD2|TRBJ2-7|15|-
TGTGCCAGCAGTCGCGAGGGGCGGGAGAAAAACGAGCAGTACTTC
CASSREGREKNEQYF
>TRBV30|TRBD1|TRBJ1-5|16|once
TGTGCCTGGAGTGGAGGGACAGGGCCATTTAATCAGCCCCAGCATTTT
CAWSGGTGPFNQPQHF
>TRBV27|TRBD2|TRBJ2-1|15|-
TGTGCCAGCAGCCCCGGGACTAGCTACTACAATGAGCAGTTCTTC
CASSPGTSYYNEQFF
>TRBV10-2|-|TRBJ2-7|15|-
TGCGCCAGCAGTGAGTCGGGACGGCAGATTTACGAGCAGTACTTC
CASSESGRQIYEQYF
>TRBV7-8|-|TRBJ2-4|16|-
TGTGCCAGCAGCTTGCAATCCGGCTTAGCCAAAAACATTCAGTACTTC
CASSLQSGLAKNIQYF
>TRBV14|-|TRBJ2-3|16|once
TGTGCCAGCAGCCAAGAACTCACAGCTAGCACAGATACGCAGTATTTT
CASSQELTASTDTQYF
>TRBV27|-|TRBJ2-7|13|-
TGTGCCAGCAGCCCAGGGTCCGGGTACGAGCAGTACTTC
CASSPGSGYEQYF
>TRBV4-1|TRBD2|TRBJ2-7|16|-
TGCGCCAGCAGCCAAGATTTAGCGGGAGGGAGGTACGAGCAGTACTTC
CASSQDLAGGRYEQYF
>TRBV3-1|-|TRBJ2-1|11|once
TGTGCCAGCAGCTCTCTAAATGAGCAGTTCTTC
CASSSLNEQFF
>TRBV2|-|TRBJ2-1|15|-
TGTGCCAGCAGCGAGGACTCTAGCTCCTACAATGAGCAGTTCTTC
CASSEDSSSYNEQFF
>TRBV7-9|-|TRBJ2-5|15|once
TGTGCCAGCAGCAACCGGGCCCTTAGTCAAGAGACCCAGTACTTC
CASSNRALSQETQYF
>TRBV11-2|-|TRBJ2-1|15|-
TGTGCCAGCAGCCAATCGTGGGGCTCAGGCAATGAGCAGTTCTTC
CASSQSWGSGNEQFF